These 17 T cell receptor beta chains share one sample of origin, sequenced in a study of shared clonotypes between healthy human individuals. The repertoire was sequenced with immunoSEQ multiplex PCR; TCRdb's copy has only in-frame clones and lacks some. The top ten clones hold less than 25% of a sample with about 820,000 clones, about 91% of them seen once. Naive CD8 isolation took CD45RO-negative cells positively selected for CCR7 and excluded terminally differentiated effector memory CD45RA+ cells. The sequenced sample was naive CD8+ T cells sorted from blood. The source of these receptors is a man aged 25-45 years in good health.

The V call is TRBV5-5, the J call TRBJ2-2, with 8 bases matching TRBD1. V lost 1 base to trimming and J lost 1 base; unmatched junction nucleotides: 6. CDR1 is SGHKS, CDR2 YYEKEE, per germline (reference sequence). This CDR3 region has 17 residues. The CDR3 DNA follows: TGTGCCAGCAGCTTGAGACAGGGGCGGGAGAACACCGGGGAGCTGTTTTTT. Protein product: CASSLRQGRENTGELFF.

CDR3 protein: CASSSGLAGSETQYF. In nucleotides, the CDR3 is TGTGCCAGCAGCTCCGGACTAGCGGGATCGGAGACCCAGTACTTC. V usage is TRBV7-6 and J usage is TRBJ2-5; the match to TRBD2 covers 12 bases. Unmatched junction bases numbered 5, after V lost 4 bases and J lost 5 bases. The CDR3 is made up of 15 amino acids. In germline, CDR1 is SGHVS, CDR2 FNYEAQ.

The chain recombines TRBV7-9 with TRBJ2-2; D is possibly TRBD1 (6 bases). CDR1 is SEHNR and CDR2 is FQNEAQ in the germline V gene (reference sequence). This CDR3 contains 19 residues. V shed 0 bases and J shed 5 bases, with 22 bases lying between them. The CDR3 protein is CASSLAPARRGRNTGELFF. CDR3 nucleotides: TGTGCCAGCAGCTTAGCCCCAGCCAGAAGGGGGAGAAATACCGGGGAGCTGTTTTTT. Looking up the rest from reference TRBV7-9 and TRBJ2-2 gives the full variable domain: DTGVSQNPRHKITKRGQNVTFRCDPISEHNRLYWYRQTLGQGPEFLTYFQNEAQLEKSRLLSDRFSAERPKGSFSTLEIQRTEQGDSAMYLCASSLAPARRGRNTGELFFGEGSRLTVL.

This chain joins TRBV5-4 and TRBJ2-5, with a possible D match to TRBD2 (6 bases). Germline CDR1 is SGHNT and CDR2 is YYREEE (reference sequence). CDR3 size: 14 residues. The CDR3 here is CAQSGWGVQETQYF. The CDR3 DNA reads TGTGCTCAATCGGGGTGGGGGGTCCAAGAGACCCAGTACTTC. Full variable domain (remainder filled in from reference TRBV5-4 and TRBJ2-5): ETGVTQSPTHLIKTRGQQVTLRCSSQSGHNTVSWYQQALGQGPQFIFQYYREEENGRGNFPPRFSGLQFPNYSSELNVNALELDDSALYLCAQSGWGVQETQYFGPGTRLLVL.

V gene TRBV30 combines with J gene TRBJ1-2; D is unclear. The CDR3 spans 13 residues. Trimming stripped 4 bases from V and 0 bases from J, with 9 bases between. Per the germline V gene, CDR1 is GTSNPN and CDR2 is SVGIG (reference sequence). CDR3 nucleotide sequence: TGTGCCTGGACGTACAGACCTAACTATGGCTACACCTTC. This codes for CAWTYRPNYGYTF.

As for this clone: Distinct nucleotide sequences in the sample also encode this CDR3. The chain employs TRBV27 and TRBJ2-3; D may be TRBD2 (6 bases). The germline V gene has CDR1 MNHEY and CDR2 SMNVEV (reference sequence). The CDR3 length is 14 residues. V was trimmed by 3 bases and J by 3 bases, leaving 10 bases between them. The CDR3 spells CASSLLGGTDTQYF. CDR3 nucleotides: TGTGCCAGCAGTTTGTTGGGGGGAACAGATACGCAGTATTTT.

J is TRBJ2-1 and V is TRBV29-1; perhaps TRBD2 as D (5 bases). This CDR3 region has 16 residues. CDR1 is SQVTM, CDR2 ANQGSEA, per germline. Trimming cost V 0 bases and J 9 bases, with 21 bases left between them. In nucleotides, the CDR3 is TGCAGCGTTGAAGAAAGGCGAACTCGGGGTTTAGGTGAGCAGTTCTTC. Translation: CSVEERRTRGLGEQFF.

V gene TRBV7-2 combines with J gene TRBJ2-2, with TRBD1 as a possible D gene (5 bases). V was clipped by 5 bases and J by 8 bases, with 21 bases between them. The germline gives CDR1 SGHTA, CDR2 FQGNSA. The CDR3 is 16 residues long. The CDR3: CASSPWTPGLAGELFF. The CDR3 DNA reads as TGTGCCAGCAGCCCTTGGACACCCGGGCTGGCGGGGGAGCTGTTTTTT.

This chain links TRBV7-9 with TRBJ2-3, with TRBD2 matching over 9 bases. Looked up from germline, CDR1 is SEHNR and CDR2 is FQNEAQ (reference sequence). Losses at the gene ends were 4 bases for V and 3 bases for J; bases not matched to a gene: 8. The CDR3 is made up of 16 amino acids. The CDR3 spells CASSSSGLAGTDTQYF. The CDR3, as DNA: TGTGCCAGCAGCTCCTCTGGGCTAGCGGGGACAGATACGCAGTATTTT. Drawing the rest from reference TRBV7-9 and TRBJ2-3, the complete variable domain is DTGVSQNPRHKITKRGQNVTFRCDPISEHNRLYWYRQTLGQGPEFLTYFQNEAQLEKSRLLSDRFSAERPKGSFSTLEIQRTEQGDSAMYLCASSSSGLAGTDTQYFGPGTRLTVL.

The V call is TRBV18, the J call TRBJ1-2; no reliable D call. Per the germline V gene, CDR1 is KGHSH and CDR2 is LQKENI. CDR3 length equals 15 residues. Trimming took off 0 bases at V and 6 bases at J, with 14 bases between the two ends. This CDR3 reads CASSPPRGGSDGYTF. The CDR3 DNA sequence: TGTGCCAGCTCACCACCCCGCGGTGGGAGCGATGGCTACACCTTC.

The J gene is TRBJ2-5, the V gene TRBV7-6; D is perhaps TRBD1 or TRBD2 (5 bases each). V lost 1 base, J lost 7 bases, and 16 bases lay in between. This CDR3 is 15 amino acids long. CDR1 is SGHVS, CDR2 FNYEAQ, per germline. CDR3 residues: CASSLGDGERRTQYF. CDR3 bases: TGTGCCAGCAGCTTAGGGGACGGGGAGCGGAGGACCCAGTACTTC.

The gene calls are TRBV7-6 and TRBJ2-6; 9 nucleotides agree with TRBD1. Germline V gene data show CDR1 as SGHVS and CDR2 as FNYEAQ. This CDR3 comprises 17 residues. V was clipped by 7 bases and J by 1 base; unmatched bases: 8. The CDR3 bases are TGTGCCAGCAAGAAAAGGGACAGGGTATCTGGGGCCAACGTCCTGACTTTC. Translating gives CASKKRDRVSGANVLTF.

The CDR3 nucleotides are TGTGCCAGCAGTTTATCGTGGGGGGGGGCGGACGCGAGCTCCTACGAGCAGTACTTC. The encoded protein is CASSLSWGGADASSYEQYF. The chain combines TRBV27 with TRBJ2-7; D perhaps matches TRBD2 (7 bases). The ends were cut back, 0 bases at V and 0 bases at J, with 21 bases in the middle. Germline V gene lookup returns CDR1 MNHEY and CDR2 SMNVEV (reference sequence). The CDR3 sequence is 19 residues long.

For the CDR3, the DNA is TGTGCCAGCTGTCTAGCGGGAGGGCAGGCCTACGAGCAGTACTTC. This sequence encodes CASCLAGGQAYEQYF. This chain connects TRBV27 to TRBJ2-7; 12 positions agree with TRBD2. Germline-derived CDR1 and CDR2 are MNHEY and SMNVEV (reference sequence). CDR3 length: 15 residues. V lost 8 bases and J lost 2; bases outside the gene matches: 7.

The chain recombines TRBV15 with TRBJ2-7, with D unclear. Germline values: CDR1 LNHNV, CDR2 YYDKDF (reference sequence). V lost 0 bases and J 5 bases, leaving 11 bases between the germline ends. This CDR3 is built from 14 residues. This CDR3 is CATSRDLGANEQYF. CDR3 coding DNA: TGTGCCACCAGCAGAGATTTAGGAGCCAACGAGCAGTACTTC.

The chain carries TRBV4-1 and TRBJ2-5; tentative D call: TRBD1 (6 bases). The V gene's germline CDR1 is MGHRA and CDR2 YSYEKL. The CDR3 loop spans 13 amino acids. The germline V and J ends were trimmed by 4 bases and 2 bases, with 8 bases remaining between them. CDR3 in DNA: TGCGCCAGCAGCCCGACAGGTCAAGAGACCCAGTACTTC. The encoded protein is CASSPTGQETQYF.

This clone came up once. V gene TRBV4-3 combines with J gene TRBJ1-5; D perhaps matches TRBD1 (6 bases). CDR3 size: 14 residues. Trimming stripped 0 bases from V and 6 bases from J, with 9 bases between. Germline V lookup: CDR1 LGHNA, CDR2 YSLEER. CDR3 protein: CASSQEAGVQPQHF. The CDR3 region has the DNA TGCGCCAGCAGCCAAGAGGCAGGGGTTCAGCCCCAGCATTTT.